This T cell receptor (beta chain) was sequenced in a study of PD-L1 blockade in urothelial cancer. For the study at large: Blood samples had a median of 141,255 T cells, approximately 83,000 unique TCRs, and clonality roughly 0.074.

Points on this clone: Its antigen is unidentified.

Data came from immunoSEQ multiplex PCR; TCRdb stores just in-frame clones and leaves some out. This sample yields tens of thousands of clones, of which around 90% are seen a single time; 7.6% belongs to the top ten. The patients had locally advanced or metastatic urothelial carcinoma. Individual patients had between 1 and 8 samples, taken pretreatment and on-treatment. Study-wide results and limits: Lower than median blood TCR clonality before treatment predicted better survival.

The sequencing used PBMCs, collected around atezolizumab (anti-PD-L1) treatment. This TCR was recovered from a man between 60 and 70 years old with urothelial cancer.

Here the CDR3 DNA reads TGTGCCAGCAGCTTAGCTCGGACAGGGATCGAAGCTTTCTTT. This gives the protein CASSLARTGIEAFF. The V call is TRBV7-9, the J call TRBJ1-1, with 8 nucleotides matching TRBD1. The germline V gene has CDR1 SEHNR and CDR2 FQNEAQ (reference sequence). With V trimmed by 0 bases and J by 8 bases, 5 bases remained unmatched. The CDR3 covers 14 residues.